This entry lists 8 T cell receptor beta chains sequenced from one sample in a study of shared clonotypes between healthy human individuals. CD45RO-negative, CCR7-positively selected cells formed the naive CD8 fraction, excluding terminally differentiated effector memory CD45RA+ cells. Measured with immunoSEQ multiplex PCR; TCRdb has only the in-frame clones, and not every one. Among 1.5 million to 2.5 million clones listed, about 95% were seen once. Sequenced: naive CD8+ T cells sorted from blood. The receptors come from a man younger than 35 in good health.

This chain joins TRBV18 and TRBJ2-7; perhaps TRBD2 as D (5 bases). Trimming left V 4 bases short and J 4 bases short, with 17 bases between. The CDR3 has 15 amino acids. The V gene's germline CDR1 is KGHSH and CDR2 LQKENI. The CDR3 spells CASSLFPGSLYEQYF. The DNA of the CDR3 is TGTGCCAGCTCACTCTTCCCTGGGAGTCTATACGAGCAGTACTTC.

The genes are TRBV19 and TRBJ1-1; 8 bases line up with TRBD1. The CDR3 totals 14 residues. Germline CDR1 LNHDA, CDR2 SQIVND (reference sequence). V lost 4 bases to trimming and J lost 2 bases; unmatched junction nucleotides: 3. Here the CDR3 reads CASSNRGINTEAFF. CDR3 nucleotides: TGTGCCAGTAGTAACAGGGGGATAAACACTGAAGCTTTCTTT.

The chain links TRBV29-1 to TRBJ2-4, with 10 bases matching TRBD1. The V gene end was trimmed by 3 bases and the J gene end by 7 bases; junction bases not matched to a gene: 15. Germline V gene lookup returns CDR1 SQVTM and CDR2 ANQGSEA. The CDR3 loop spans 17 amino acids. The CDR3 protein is CSVDRQGAIRSVNIQYF. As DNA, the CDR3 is TGCAGCGTTGATAGACAGGGGGCGATTAGATCGGTGAACATTCAGTACTTC. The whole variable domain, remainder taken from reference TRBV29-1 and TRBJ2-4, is SAVISQKPSRDICQRGTSLTIQCQVDSQVTMMFWYRQQPGQSLTLIATANQGSEATYESGFVIDKFPISRPNLTFSTLTVSNMSPEDSSIYLCSVDRQGAIRSVNIQYFGAGTRLSVL.

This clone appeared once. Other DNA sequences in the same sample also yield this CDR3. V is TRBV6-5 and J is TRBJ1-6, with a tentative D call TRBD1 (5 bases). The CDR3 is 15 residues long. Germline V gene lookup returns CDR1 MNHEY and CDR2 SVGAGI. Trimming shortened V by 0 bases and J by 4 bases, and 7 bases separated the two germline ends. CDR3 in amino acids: CASSYSGGYNSPLHF. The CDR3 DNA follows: TGTGCCAGCAGTTACTCGGGGGGATATAATTCACCCCTCCACTTT.

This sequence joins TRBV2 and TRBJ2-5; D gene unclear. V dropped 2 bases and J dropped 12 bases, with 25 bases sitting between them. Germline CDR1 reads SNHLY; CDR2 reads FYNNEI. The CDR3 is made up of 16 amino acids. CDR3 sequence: CASSENLLSPASLKYF. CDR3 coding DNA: TGTGCCAGCAGTGAAAATCTATTATCCCCGGCTAGTCTCAAGTACTTC.

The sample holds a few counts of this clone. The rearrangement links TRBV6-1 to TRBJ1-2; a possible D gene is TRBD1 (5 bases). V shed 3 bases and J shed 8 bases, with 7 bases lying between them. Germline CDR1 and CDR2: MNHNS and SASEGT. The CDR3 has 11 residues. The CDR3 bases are TGTGCCAGCAGTGAGGGGCTAGGCTACACCTTC. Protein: CASSEGLGYTF.

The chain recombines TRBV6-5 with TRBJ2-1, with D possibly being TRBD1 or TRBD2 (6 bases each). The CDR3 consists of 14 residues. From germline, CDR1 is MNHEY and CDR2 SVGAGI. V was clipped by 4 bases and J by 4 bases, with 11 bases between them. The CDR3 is CASSFGGPYNEQFF. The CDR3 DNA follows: TGTGCCAGCAGTTTTGGGGGGCCTTACAATGAGCAGTTCTTC.

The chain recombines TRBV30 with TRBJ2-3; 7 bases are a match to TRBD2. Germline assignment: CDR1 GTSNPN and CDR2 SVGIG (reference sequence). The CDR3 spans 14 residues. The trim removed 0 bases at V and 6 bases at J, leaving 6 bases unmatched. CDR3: CAWSVGAGRDTQYF. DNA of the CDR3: TGTGCCTGGAGTGTGGGAGCGGGGCGGGATACGCAGTATTTT.